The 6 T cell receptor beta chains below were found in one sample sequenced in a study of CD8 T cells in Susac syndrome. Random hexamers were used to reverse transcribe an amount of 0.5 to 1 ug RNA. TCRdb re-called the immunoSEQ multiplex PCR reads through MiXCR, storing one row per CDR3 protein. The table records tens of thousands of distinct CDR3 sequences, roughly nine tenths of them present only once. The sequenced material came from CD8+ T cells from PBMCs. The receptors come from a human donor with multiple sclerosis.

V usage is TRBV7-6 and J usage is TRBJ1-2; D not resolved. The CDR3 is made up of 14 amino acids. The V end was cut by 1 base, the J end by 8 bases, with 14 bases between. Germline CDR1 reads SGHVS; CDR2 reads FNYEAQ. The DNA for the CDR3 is TGTGCCAGCAGCTTAGAATCGGGCGTAGGGGGCTACACCTTC. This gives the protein CASSLESGVGGYTF.

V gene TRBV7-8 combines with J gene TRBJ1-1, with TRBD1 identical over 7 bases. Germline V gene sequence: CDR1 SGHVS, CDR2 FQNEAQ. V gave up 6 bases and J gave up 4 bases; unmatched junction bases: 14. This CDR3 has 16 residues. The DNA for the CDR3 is TGTGCCAGCAGTACCGGGACAGCCCTCGGGGGCACTGAAGCTTTCTTT. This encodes CASSTGTALGGTEAFF.

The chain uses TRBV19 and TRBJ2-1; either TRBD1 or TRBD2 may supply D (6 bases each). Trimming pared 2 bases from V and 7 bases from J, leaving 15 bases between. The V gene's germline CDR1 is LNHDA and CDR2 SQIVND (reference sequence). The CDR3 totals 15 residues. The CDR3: CASSIIWGAWNEQFF. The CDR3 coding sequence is TGTGCCAGTAGTATAATCTGGGGGGCCTGGAATGAGCAGTTCTTC.

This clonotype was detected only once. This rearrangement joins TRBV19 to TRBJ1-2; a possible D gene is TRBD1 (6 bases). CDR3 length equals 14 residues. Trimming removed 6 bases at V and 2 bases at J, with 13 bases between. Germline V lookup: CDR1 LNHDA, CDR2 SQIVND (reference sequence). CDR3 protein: CASSGTIMNYGYTF. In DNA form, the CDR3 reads TGTGCCAGTAGCGGGACAATCATGAACTATGGCTACACCTTC.

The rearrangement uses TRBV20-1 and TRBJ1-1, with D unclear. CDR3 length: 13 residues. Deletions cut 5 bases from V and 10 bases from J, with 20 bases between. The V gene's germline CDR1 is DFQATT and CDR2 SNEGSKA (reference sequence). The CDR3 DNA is TGCAGTGCTCCCTTAACGGTTTTAGGAATAGCTTTCTTT. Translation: CSAPLTVLGIAFF.

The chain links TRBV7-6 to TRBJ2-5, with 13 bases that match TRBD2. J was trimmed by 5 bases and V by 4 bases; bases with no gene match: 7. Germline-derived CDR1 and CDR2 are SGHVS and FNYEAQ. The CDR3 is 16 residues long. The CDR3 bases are TGTGCCAGCAGCTCAACTAGCGGGAGGGCGGGTGAGACCCAGTACTTC. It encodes CASSSTSGRAGETQYF.